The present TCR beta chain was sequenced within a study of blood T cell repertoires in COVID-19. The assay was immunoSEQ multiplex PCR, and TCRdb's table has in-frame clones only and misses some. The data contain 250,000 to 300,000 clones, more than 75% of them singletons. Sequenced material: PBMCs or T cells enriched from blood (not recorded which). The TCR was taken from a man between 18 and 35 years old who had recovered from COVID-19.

CDR3 loop: CASSEEGVGRGRAFF. CDR3 in DNA: TGTGCCAGCAGTGAAGAGGGCGTGGGGCGCGGGAGGGCTTTCTTT. The chain carries TRBV6-1 and TRBJ1-1; the D gene is possibly TRBD1 (5 bases). The CDR3 consists of 15 residues. Germline values: CDR1 MNHNS, CDR2 SASEGT. The V and J ends lost 1 base and 11 bases respectively, with 20 bases between them.